One sample yielded the 21 T cell receptor beta chains listed below, sequenced in a study of cytomegalovirus exposure and HLA in healthy donors. Produced via immunoSEQ multiplex PCR; TCRdb's table is partial and in-frame only. The sample carries 150,000 or so clones, 80% to 90% recorded once. What was sequenced was PBMCs. These TCRs come from a man between 18 and 29 years old in good health and CMV-seropositive.

This chain uses TRBV5-1 with TRBJ2-2, with TRBD2 matching over 7 bases. CDR3 length: 16 residues. Germline V gives CDR1 SGHRS, CDR2 YFSETQ. The V and J ends lost 4 bases and 0 bases, in that order; junction bases with no gene match: 6. The CDR3 reads CASSGWAGANTGELFF. In DNA, the CDR3 is TGCGCCAGCAGCGGCTGGGCGGGGGCGAACACCGGGGAGCTGTTTTTT.

This sequence joins TRBV5-4 and TRBJ2-3, with a weak D call TRBD2 (5 bases). CDR3 length equals 13 residues. Germline-derived CDR1 and CDR2 are SGHNT and YYREEE (reference sequence). V lost 1 base and J lost 5, with 8 bases in between. The CDR3 DNA is TGTGCCAGCAGCTTGTCGGCGGGAGATACGCAGTATTTT. Its translation is CASSLSAGDTQYF. Variable domain in full (rest from reference TRBV5-4 and TRBJ2-3): ETGVTQSPTHLIKTRGQQVTLRCSSQSGHNTVSWYQQALGQGPQFIFQYYREEENGRGNFPPRFSGLQFPNYSSELNVNALELDDSALYLCASSLSAGDTQYFGPGTRLTVL.

Notes on this clone: The sample carries other DNA sequences with the same CDR3. The chain is built from TRBV9 and TRBJ1-1; tentative D call: TRBD1 (6 bases). V dropped 0 bases and J dropped 1 base, with 7 bases sitting between them. Germline V CDR1 and CDR2: SGDLS, YYNGEE. The CDR3 is 14 amino acids. In DNA, the CDR3 is TGTGCCAGCAGCGTAGGACAGGCGAACACTGAAGCTTTCTTT. This translates into CASSVGQANTEAFF.

The CDR3 region has the DNA TGTGCCTCCCGGAGGGGTAGCACAGATACGCAGTATTTT. Translation gives CASRRGSTDTQYF. This chain links TRBV11-2 with TRBJ2-3, with D perhaps TRBD2 (6 bases). Trimming removed 11 bases from V and 0 bases from J, with 12 bases in between. Germline lookup yields CDR1 SGHAT and CDR2 FQNNGV. The CDR3 is made up of 13 amino acids.

This clone was picked up one time. V is TRBV7-9 and J is TRBJ1-1, with a tentative D call TRBD1 (6 bases). The V and J ends lost 3 bases and 1 base respectively, with 9 bases between them. Germline V CDR1 and CDR2: SEHNR, FQNEAQ (reference sequence). This CDR3 region has 14 residues. The CDR3 DNA is TGTGCCAGCAGCTTTTTCAGGGGGAACACTGAAGCTTTCTTT. Translation gives CASSFFRGNTEAFF.

The rearrangement joins TRBV7-9 to TRBJ1-5; 7 nucleotides agree with TRBD1. Germline CDR1 SEHNR, CDR2 FQNEAQ (reference sequence). CDR3 length: 14 amino acids. J was trimmed by 2 bases and V by 4 bases; bases with no gene match: 2. CDR3 in amino acids: CASSSGQGNQPQHF. The CDR3 nucleotides are TGTGCCAGCAGCTCTGGACAGGGCAATCAGCCCCAGCATTTT.

The chain is built from TRBV4-1 and TRBJ2-7; unclear D gene. The CDR3 is made up of 15 amino acids. V was cut by 1 base and J by 0 bases, with 10 bases left in between. Germline V gene lookup returns CDR1 MGHRA and CDR2 YSYEKL. The CDR3 loop is CASSQVLARSYEQYF. The CDR3 DNA sequence: TGCGCCAGCAGCCAAGTTCTCGCGCGCTCCTACGAGCAGTACTTC.

The V gene is TRBV11-2, the J gene TRBJ2-7, with 13 nucleotides matching TRBD2. V dropped 4 bases and J dropped 4; count of bases not matched to a gene: 7. The CDR3 extends over 16 amino acids. CDR1 is SGHAT and CDR2 is FQNNGV in the germline V gene. As DNA, the CDR3 is TGTGCCAGCAGCTCAGGACTAGCGGGGGCAGTGTACGAGCAGTACTTC. Protein product: CASSSGLAGAVYEQYF.

J is TRBJ1-2 and V is TRBV28; no reliable D call. The CDR3 has 18 residues. V was shortened by 6 bases and J by 1 base, with 24 bases between the two germline ends. CDR1 is MDHEN, CDR2 SYDVKM, per germline. The CDR3 protein is CASRSFRPSPEINYGYTF. The CDR3, as DNA: TGTGCCAGCAGGTCCTTTCGTCCGTCCCCCGAGATTAACTATGGCTACACCTTC.

The chain is built from TRBV30 and TRBJ2-2; TRBD2 aligns across 10 bases. After removal of 5 bases from V and 13 bases from J, the junction contained 10 bases not matched to a gene. Germline loops: CDR1 GTSNPN, CDR2 SVGIG (reference sequence). This CDR3 comprises 13 residues. Written as DNA, the CDR3 is TGTGCCTGGGCCAGCTCTAGCGGGGGTTGGCTGTTTTTT. The encoded protein is CAWASSSGGWLFF.

The rearrangement links TRBV30 to TRBJ1-2, with 7 positions matching TRBD1. CDR1 GTSNPN and CDR2 SVGIG come from the germline V gene (reference sequence). This CDR3 is built from 12 residues. V dropped 5 bases and J dropped 3; count of bases not matched to a gene: 3. For the CDR3, the DNA is TGTGCCTGGGAGGGACAGCACTATGGCTACACCTTC. It codes for CAWEGQHYGYTF.

This chain joins TRBV5-1 and TRBJ2-4, with D tentatively TRBD2 (6 bases). CDR3 size: 15 residues. Trimming removed 4 bases at V and 7 bases at J, with 18 bases between. The germline gives CDR1 SGHRS, CDR2 YFSETQ. The CDR3 loop is CASSRVGGVENIQYF. DNA for the CDR3: TGCGCCAGCAGCCGCGTTGGCGGGGTAGAGAACATTCAGTACTTC.

The J gene is TRBJ2-3, the V gene TRBV18; D is ambiguous. The V end was cut by 1 base, the J end by 0 bases, with 11 bases between. The CDR3 covers 16 residues. Looked up from germline, CDR1 is KGHSH and CDR2 is LQKENI. CDR3 amino acids: CASSPQRATSTDTQYF. Here the CDR3 DNA reads TGTGCCAGCTCACCACAACGCGCGACTAGCACAGATACGCAGTATTTT.

The chain has TRBV5-1 and TRBJ1-4; possibly TRBD1 for D (5 bases). The germline V gene has CDR1 SGHRS and CDR2 YFSETQ. V lost 0 bases, J lost 4 bases, and 7 bases lay in between. CDR3 length equals 14 residues. The CDR3 here is CASSLGQINEKLFF. The CDR3 DNA follows: TGCGCCAGCAGCTTGGGACAGATTAATGAAAAACTGTTTTTT.

This clone was seen a single time. This CDR3 is CASSTGLAGARGIQYF. As DNA, the CDR3 is TGTGCCAGCAGCACGGGACTAGCGGGGGCCCGAGGGATTCAGTACTTC. The V call is TRBV7-8, the J call TRBJ2-4; TRBD2 matches at 14 bases. Trimming took 5 bases from V and 10 from J; bases not matched to a gene: 10. CDR3 length: 16 amino acids. Germline V gene lookup returns CDR1 SGHVS and CDR2 FQNEAQ.

The rearrangement links TRBV6-1 to TRBJ1-5; 8 positions agree with TRBD1. Germline CDR1 is MNHNS and CDR2 is SASEGT. CDR3 size: 16 residues. Losses at the gene ends were 2 bases for V and 2 bases for J; bases not matched to a gene: 5. CDR3 DNA sequence: TGTGCCAGCAGTGAAAGAGGACAGGGACGCAATCAGCCCCAGCATTTT. This encodes CASSERGQGRNQPQHF.

This clone has only a few counts. The chain recombines TRBV6-6 with TRBJ1-1; 9 bases line up with TRBD1. With V trimmed by 7 bases and J by 5 bases, 11 bases remained unmatched. Looked up from germline, CDR1 is MNHNY and CDR2 is SVGAGI (reference sequence). CDR3 length: 15 amino acids. CDR3 DNA sequence: TGTGCCAGCAACACACAGGGGGCGGGAAAAACTGAAGCTTTCTTT. Its protein is CASNTQGAGKTEAFF.

This chain uses TRBV28 with TRBJ1-6; 8 nucleotides align to TRBD1. Losses at the gene ends were 5 bases for V and 5 bases for J; bases not matched to a gene: 5. Germline CDR1 reads MDHEN; CDR2 reads SYDVKM. CDR3 length: 15 residues. The chain's CDR3 is CASSALDRDNSPLHF. Here the CDR3 DNA reads TGTGCCAGCAGTGCCCTGGACAGGGATAATTCACCCCTCCACTTT.

The V call is TRBV6-5, the J call TRBJ2-1; tentative D call: TRBD1 (5 bases). Trimming cost V 3 bases and J 7 bases, with 7 bases left between them. The CDR3 spans 12 residues. Germline-derived CDR1 and CDR2 are MNHEY and SVGAGI. This CDR3 reads CASSYQGNEQFF. The CDR3, as DNA: TGTGCCAGCAGTTATCAGGGAAATGAGCAGTTCTTC.

This clone was found once. The J gene is TRBJ2-5, the V gene TRBV5-5; no firm D call. CDR3 length equals 14 residues. Deletions cut 0 bases from V and 4 bases from J, with 10 bases between. From germline, CDR1 is SGHKS and CDR2 YYEKEE (reference sequence). Here the CDR3 reads CASSLVSTTETQYF. The CDR3, as DNA: TGTGCCAGCAGCTTGGTGTCTACCACAGAGACCCAGTACTTC.

The V and J genes are TRBV25-1 and TRBJ2-3; 9 nucleotides align to TRBD1. Germline trimming cut 4 bases from V and 4 bases from J; bases unmatched to any gene: 6. CDR1 and CDR2 from the germline V gene are MGHDK and SYGVNS. This CDR3 is 15 amino acids long. CDR3 protein: CASSARDRDSDTQYF. For the CDR3, the DNA is TGTGCCAGCAGTGCCCGGGACAGGGACTCAGATACGCAGTATTTT. Full variable domain (rest looked up from reference TRBV25-1 and TRBJ2-3): EADIYQTPRYLVIGTGKKITLECSQTMGHDKMYWYQQDPGMELHLIHYSYGVNSTEKGDLSSESTVSRIRTEHFPLTLESARPSHTSQYLCASSARDRDSDTQYFGPGTRLTVL.